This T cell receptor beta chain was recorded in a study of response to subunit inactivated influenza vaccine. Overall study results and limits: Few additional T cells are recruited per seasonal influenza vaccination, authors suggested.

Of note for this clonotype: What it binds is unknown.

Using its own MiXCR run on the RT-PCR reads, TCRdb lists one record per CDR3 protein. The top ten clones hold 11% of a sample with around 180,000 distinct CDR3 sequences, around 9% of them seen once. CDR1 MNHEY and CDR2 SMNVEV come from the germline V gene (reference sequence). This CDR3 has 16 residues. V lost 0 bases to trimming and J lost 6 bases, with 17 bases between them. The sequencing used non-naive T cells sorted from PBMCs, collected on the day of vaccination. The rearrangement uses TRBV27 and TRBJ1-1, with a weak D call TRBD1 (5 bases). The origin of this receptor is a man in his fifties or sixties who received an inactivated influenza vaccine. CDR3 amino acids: CASSLSGTLGPAEAFF. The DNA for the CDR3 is TGTGCCAGCAGTTTATCAGGGACCCTCGGGCCCGCTGAAGCTTTCTTT.